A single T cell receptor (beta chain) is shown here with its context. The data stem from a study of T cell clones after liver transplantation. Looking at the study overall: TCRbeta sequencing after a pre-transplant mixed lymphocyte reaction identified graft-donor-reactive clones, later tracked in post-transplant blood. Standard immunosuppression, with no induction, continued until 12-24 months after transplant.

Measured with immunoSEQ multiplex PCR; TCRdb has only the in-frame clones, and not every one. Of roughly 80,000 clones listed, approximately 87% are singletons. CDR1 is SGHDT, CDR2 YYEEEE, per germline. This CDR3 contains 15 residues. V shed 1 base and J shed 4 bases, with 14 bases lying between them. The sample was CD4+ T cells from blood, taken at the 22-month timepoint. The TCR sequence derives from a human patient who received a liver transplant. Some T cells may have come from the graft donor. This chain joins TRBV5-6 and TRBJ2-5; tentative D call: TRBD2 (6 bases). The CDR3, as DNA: TGTGCCAGCAGCTTGACCCTAGCGTTTCGAGAGACCCAGTACTTC. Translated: CASSLTLAFRETQYF.